The rows below give T cell receptor beta chains drawn from one sample of a study of CD8 T cells in Susac syndrome. Each CDR3 protein gets one entry after TCRdb re-called the immunoSEQ multiplex PCR reads with MiXCR. The repertoire holds 95,000 to 150,000 distinct CDR3 sequences, with roughly 95% as singletons. The material sequenced was CD4+ T cells from PBMCs. These receptors all come from a human donor with Susac syndrome. The CDR3 runs from the conserved cysteine through the conserved F or W. Each record gives: V gene, D gene, clone size, J gene, CDR3 protein, CDR3 DNA. A D gene is named only where the DNA matches it firmly. The size of a clone is reported for some rows only, either as once, few or many, or as a class for expanded clones.

TRBV14	TRBD2	-	TRBJ2-1	CASSRLAGGYNEQFF	TGTGCCAGCAGCCGCCTAGCGGGAGGGTACAATGAGCAGTTCTTC
TRBV3-1	TRBD2	-	TRBJ2-3	CASSPEREIVDTQYF	TGTGCCAGCAGCCCGGAGCGGGAGATCGTAGATACGCAGTATTTT
TRBV20-1	-	-	TRBJ2-1	CSARDGASASYGNEQFF	TGCAGTGCTAGAGATGGGGCTAGCGCTAGTTACGGGAATGAGCAGTTCTTC
TRBV25-1	-	-	TRBJ1-4	CASSDLGTGNEKLFF	TGTGCCAGCAGTGATTTAGGGACGGGGAATGAAAAACTGTTTTTT
TRBV15	-	-	TRBJ2-5	CATSRDRKTQYF	TGTGCCACCAGCAGAGATAGAAAGACCCAGTACTTC
TRBV6-5	TRBD2	-	TRBJ2-5	CASSAGVGRETQYF	TGTGCCAGCAGCGCGGGAGTCGGGCGAGAGACCCAGTACTTC
TRBV3-1	TRBD1	-	TRBJ1-2	CASSRTGLGYTF	TGTGCCAGCAGCCGGACAGGGTTGGGCTACACCTTC
TRBV5-1	-	-	TRBJ1-1	CASSLGTMTLNTEAFF	TGCGCCAGCAGCTTGGGTACGATGACGTTGAACACTGAAGCTTTCTTT
TRBV20-1	-	-	TRBJ2-7	CSARPYEAEQYF	TGCAGTGCTAGACCCTATGAGGCCGAGCAGTACTTC
TRBV25-1	-	once	TRBJ2-3	CASSRQGGADTQYF	TGTGCCAGCAGTCGGCAGGGGGGGGCAGATACGCAGTATTTT
TRBV20-1	-	-	TRBJ2-1	CSAGRRDEQFF	TGCAGTGCCGGTAGACGAGATGAGCAGTTCTTC
TRBV12-3/TRBV12-4	-	-	TRBJ2-1	CASSLLGRAYNEQFF	TGTGCCAGCAGTTTATTGGGACGCGCCTACAATGAGCAGTTCTTC
TRBV4-2	TRBD2	-	TRBJ2-7	CASSQEGLAHEQYF	TGTGCCAGCAGCCAAGAGGGACTAGCCCACGAGCAGTACTTC
TRBV28	-	-	TRBJ1-5	CASIKGLYSNQPQHF	TGTGCCAGCATCAAGGGGCTGTATAGCAATCAGCCCCAGCATTTT
TRBV5-1	TRBD1	-	TRBJ2-7	CASSSGQGLSEQYF	TGCGCCAGCAGCAGCGGACAGGGGTTGAGCGAGCAGTACTTC
TRBV20-1	TRBD2	once	TRBJ2-7	CSGVLAGGTYEQYF	TGCAGTGGGGTTCTAGCGGGAGGAACCTACGAGCAGTACTTC
TRBV4-3	-	-	TRBJ1-2	CASSQESGAEGYTF	TGCGCCAGCAGCCAAGAGTCTGGGGCGGAGGGCTACACCTTC
TRBV20-1	TRBD2	-	TRBJ2-7	CSASEWAGLAGFSYEQYF	TGCAGTGCTAGCGAATGGGCGGGACTAGCGGGATTCTCCTACGAGCAGTACTTC
TRBV11-2	-	-	TRBJ2-2	CASSPGHGTGELFF	TGTGCCAGCAGCCCGGGACACGGAACCGGGGAGCTGTTTTTT